The 28 T cell receptor beta chains presented below share a single source sample, sequenced in a study of T cell changes during pregnancy in multiple sclerosis. Sequenced by immunoSEQ multiplex PCR; TCRdb stores in-frame clones only, minus some. The sample consists of 45,000 to 55,000 clones, 90% to 95% of them appearing once. This material consisted of CD8+ T cells from peripheral blood mononuclear cells, taken before pregnancy. The receptors derive from a female donor with multiple sclerosis, enrolled in a pregnancy study.

The gene calls are TRBV29-1 and TRBJ2-7; TRBD2 matches at 7 bases. V shed 5 bases and J 0 bases; nucleotides not matched to a gene: 7. Per germline, CDR1 SQVTM and CDR2 ANQGSEA. The CDR3 is made up of 14 amino acids. CDR3: CSVLGRDYSYEQYF. CDR3 nucleotide sequence: TGCAGCGTTTTGGGCCGGGACTACTCCTACGAGCAGTACTTC.

The gene calls are TRBV2 and TRBJ2-7; TRBD1 aligns across 7 bases. CDR3 length equals 12 residues. Trimming took 6 bases from V and 6 from J; bases not matched to a gene: 5. CDR1 is SNHLY, CDR2 FYNNEI, per germline. The CDR3 loop reads CASRIAGGEQYF. CDR3 coding DNA: TGTGCCAGCAGGATTGCAGGGGGCGAGCAGTACTTC. Filled out from reference TRBV2 and TRBJ2-7, the complete variable domain reads EPEVTQTPSHQVTQMGQEVILRCVPISNHLYFYWYRQILGQKVEFLVSFYNNEISEKSEIFDDQFSVERPDGSNFTLKIRSTKLEDSAMYFCASRIAGGEQYFGPGTRLTVT.

The chain joins TRBV7-9 to TRBJ2-7, with D possibly being TRBD1 (5 bases). CDR3 length: 11 amino acids. Trimming took off 6 bases at V and 12 bases at J, with 15 bases between the two ends. CDR1 and CDR2 (germline): SEHNR, FQNEAQ (reference sequence). CDR3 amino acids: CASRALGPVYF. The DNA for the CDR3 is TGTGCCAGCAGGGCTTTGGGGCCGGTGTACTTC.

This chain uses TRBV6-4 with TRBJ2-1; the match to TRBD1 covers 9 bases. Germline loops: CDR1 MRHNA, CDR2 SNTAGT. The CDR3 consists of 15 residues. The junction had 0 bases not matched to a gene; V was cut back by 0 bases and J by 3 bases. The CDR3 protein is CASSDSTGGYNEQFF. CDR3 nucleotides: TGTGCCAGCAGTGACTCGACAGGGGGCTACAATGAGCAGTTCTTC.

The rearrangement links TRBV19 to TRBJ2-1, with D possibly being TRBD2 (5 bases). Trimming removed 4 bases from V and 0 bases from J, with 7 bases in between. The CDR3 spans 14 residues. Germline CDR1 and CDR2: LNHDA and SQIVND (reference sequence). The chain's CDR3 is CASSTGSSYNEQFF. CDR3 bases: TGTGCCAGTAGTACGGGAAGCTCCTACAATGAGCAGTTCTTC.

For the CDR3, the DNA is TGTGCCAGCAGCTTAGGGGCGTCGGACACTGAAGCTTTCTTT. This translates into CASSLGASDTEAFF. This chain connects TRBV11-3 to TRBJ1-1; the D is unclear. V lost 1 base, J lost 3 bases, and 9 bases lay in between. CDR1 SGHNT and CDR2 YENEEA come from the germline V gene. The CDR3 extends over 14 amino acids.

The chain employs TRBV4-3 and TRBJ2-7; 9 bases match TRBD1. CDR3 length equals 15 residues. V lost 4 bases to trimming and J lost 6 bases; unmatched junction nucleotides: 10. CDR1 is LGHNA and CDR2 is YSLEER in the germline V gene. The CDR3 nucleotides read TGCGCCAGCAGCCCCGACAGGGGGGACGATGGCGAGCAGTACTTC. It yields the protein CASSPDRGDDGEQYF.

This chain joins TRBV11-1 and TRBJ2-7; no clear D. The CDR3 covers 14 residues. Germline V lookup: CDR1 SGHAT, CDR2 FQDESV (reference sequence). V lost 2 bases and J 0 bases, leaving 8 bases between the germline ends. CDR3 bases: TGTGCCAGCAGCTTACAACTCATCTCCTACGAGCAGTACTTC. This codes for CASSLQLISYEQYF.

This chain uses TRBV14 with TRBJ2-1; no clear D gene. This CDR3 has 15 amino acids. V was trimmed by 4 bases and J by 3 bases, leaving 13 bases between them. Looked up from germline, CDR1 is SGHDN and CDR2 is FVKESK. CDR3 in amino acids: CASSPLYESYNEQFF. In nucleotides, the CDR3 is TGTGCCAGCAGCCCGCTTTATGAGAGCTACAATGAGCAGTTCTTC.

V and J are TRBV5-6 and TRBJ1-2, with a possible D match to TRBD1 (6 bases). V was cut by 4 bases and J by 10 bases, with 14 bases left in between. The CDR3 contains 12 residues. CDR1 is SGHDT and CDR2 is YYEEEE in the germline V gene. The DNA of the CDR3 is TGTGCCAGCAGCCGGGACATTGTTCTCTACACCTTC. This codes for CASSRDIVLYTF.

The chain employs TRBV13 and TRBJ2-5; TRBD2 might be the D (6 bases). CDR3 length: 15 amino acids. V shed 0 bases and J shed 1 base, with 9 bases lying between them. CDR1 and CDR2 from the germline V gene are PRHDT and FYEKMQ (reference sequence). CDR3 nucleotides: TGTGCCAGCAGCTTAGGAGGACTAATCCAAGAGACCCAGTACTTC. Its translation is CASSLGGLIQETQYF.

This sequence joins TRBV5-6 and TRBJ2-1; the D is unclear. Trimming left V 0 bases short and J 6 bases short, with 7 bases between. This CDR3 has 13 residues. The V gene's germline CDR1 is SGHDT and CDR2 YYEEEE. CDR3 sequence (DNA): TGTGCCAGCAGCTTGGGGGCCCCCAATGAGCAGTTCTTC. It yields the protein CASSLGAPNEQFF.

The table lists this clone with a count of one. CDR3 in amino acids: CASSIGSGYYEQYF. Here the CDR3 DNA reads TGTGCCAGTAGTATTGGTAGCGGCTACTACGAGCAGTACTTC. This chain links TRBV19 with TRBJ2-7; weak D call: TRBD2 (6 bases). V was shortened by 3 bases and J by 3 bases, with 12 bases between the two germline ends. Germline CDR1 LNHDA, CDR2 SQIVND (reference sequence). This CDR3 has 14 residues. Complete variable domain (other parts from reference TRBV19 and TRBJ2-7): DGGITQSPKYLFRKEGQNVTLSCEQNLNHDAMYWYRQDPGQGLRLIYYSQIVNDFQKGDIAEGYSVSREKKESFPLTVTSAQKNPTAFYLCASSIGSGYYEQYFGPGTRLTVT.

V usage is TRBV30 and J usage is TRBJ2-7; TRBD2 aligns across 7 bases. The CDR3 spans 13 residues. The J segment lost 5 bases and the V segment lost 2 bases, leaving 6 bases of the junction unmatched. Germline lookup yields CDR1 GTSNPN and CDR2 SVGIG (reference sequence). The CDR3, as DNA: TGTGCCTGGAGTCGACTAGCCGGGGACGAGCAGTACTTC. Amino acid sequence: CAWSRLAGDEQYF.

The rearrangement uses TRBV27 and TRBJ2-7; D not certain. This CDR3 is 13 amino acids long. V lost 3 bases to trimming and J lost 0 bases, with 6 bases between them. The germline V gene encodes CDR1 MNHEY and CDR2 SMNVEV (reference sequence). The CDR3 reads CASSLAVSYEQYF. The CDR3 region has the DNA TGTGCCAGCAGTTTGGCAGTCTCCTACGAGCAGTACTTC.

This chain uses TRBV7-8 with TRBJ1-4; maybe TRBD1 (6 bases). Trimming cost V 5 bases and J 4 bases, with 20 bases left between them. Looked up from germline, CDR1 is SGHVS and CDR2 is FQNEAQ. The length of the CDR3 is 17 residues. In DNA, the CDR3 is TGTGCCAGCAGCCCCCGGGCCCCCGGGACAAATAATGAAAAACTGTTTTTT. Translation: CASSPRAPGTNNEKLFF.

This chain uses TRBV6-6 with TRBJ2-5; D gene ambiguous. The CDR3 has 12 residues. Trimming stripped 0 bases from V and 5 bases from J, with 4 bases between. The germline V gene encodes CDR1 MNHNY and CDR2 SVGAGI (reference sequence). CDR3 amino acids: CASSYSGETQYF. As DNA, the CDR3 is TGTGCCAGCAGTTACTCCGGGGAGACCCAGTACTTC.

This chain joins TRBV7-3 and TRBJ2-7, with D perhaps TRBD2 (6 bases). The CDR3 covers 15 residues. Per germline, CDR1 SGHTA and CDR2 FQGTGA. V was clipped by 1 base and J by 7 bases, with 17 bases between them. The chain's CDR3 is CASSLIRRGYREQYF. The CDR3 region has the DNA TGTGCCAGCAGCTTAATCAGGAGGGGCTATCGGGAGCAGTACTTC.

CDR3 DNA sequence: TGTGCCAGCAGCTTCACAGGGGGTGCTCATCAGCCCCAGCATTTT. Its protein is CASSFTGGAHQPQHF. The V gene is TRBV28, the J gene TRBJ1-5; 8 nucleotides line up with TRBD1. In germline, CDR1 is MDHEN, CDR2 SYDVKM. Trimming removed 6 bases from V and 5 bases from J; junction bases left unmatched: 9. The CDR3 sequence is 15 residues long. Variable domain in full (rest from reference TRBV28 and TRBJ1-5): DVKVTQSSRYLVKRTGEKVFLECVQDMDHENMFWYRQDPGLGLRLIYFSYDVKMKEKGDIPEGYSVSREKKERFSLILESASTNQTSMYLCASSFTGGAHQPQHFGDGTRLSIL.

The rearrangement uses TRBV27 and TRBJ1-1, with D possibly being TRBD1 (5 bases). This CDR3 region has 14 residues. Germline lookup yields CDR1 MNHEY and CDR2 SMNVEV (reference sequence). Deletions cut 6 bases from V and 1 base from J, with 12 bases between. The CDR3 region has the DNA TGTGCCAGCAGCCGGGGGGGAACGAACACTGAAGCTTTCTTT. Protein product: CASSRGGTNTEAFF.

V usage is TRBV9 and J usage is TRBJ2-3; D perhaps matches TRBD1 (6 bases). This CDR3 is built from 14 residues. CDR1 is SGDLS and CDR2 is YYNGEE in the germline V gene. V was trimmed by 3 bases and J by 1 base, leaving 9 bases between them. The CDR3 reads CASSGRTGTDTQYF. In DNA form, the CDR3 reads TGTGCCAGCAGCGGAAGGACAGGCACAGATACGCAGTATTTT.

CDR3: CASSEGTYTEAFF. DNA for the CDR3: TGTGCCAGCAGTGAAGGAACTTACACTGAAGCTTTCTTT. This chain links TRBV6-1 with TRBJ1-1, with D hard to call. CDR1 is MNHNS, CDR2 SASEGT, per germline. With 1 base removed from V and 3 bases from J, the gap between germline ends came to 6 bases. CDR3 length equals 13 residues.

This chain links TRBV4-3 with TRBJ1-1; 11 bases are shared with TRBD1. Germline lookup yields CDR1 LGHNA and CDR2 YSLEER. J lost 4 bases, V lost 3 bases, and 4 bases had no gene match. There are 15 residues in the CDR3. CDR3 protein: CASSQGTGGRTEAFF. CDR3 sequence (DNA): TGCGCCAGCAGCCAGGGGACAGGGGGTCGCACTGAAGCTTTCTTT.

This clone occurred once. The chain couples TRBV9 to TRBJ2-6; 12 bases are a match to TRBD2. The CDR3 sequence is 19 residues long. V gave up 0 bases and J gave up 4 bases; unmatched junction bases: 8. From germline, CDR1 is SGDLS and CDR2 YYNGEE. CDR3 region: CASSVEASGRASGANVLTF. The DNA for the CDR3 is TGTGCCAGCAGCGTAGAGGCTAGCGGGAGGGCTTCAGGGGCCAACGTCCTGACTTTC.

The rearrangement links TRBV6-5 to TRBJ2-1; TRBD1 might be the D (5 bases). Trimming took 7 bases from V and 2 from J, leaving 15 bases between them. The germline CDR1 and CDR2 sequences are MNHEY and SVGAGI. CDR3 length: 15 residues. The CDR3 region is CASTPGTGAYNEQFF. The CDR3 nucleotides are TGTGCCAGCACCCCCGGTACAGGAGCCTACAATGAGCAGTTCTTC.

V and J are TRBV11-2 and TRBJ1-1; the D is unclear. The CDR3 contains 12 residues. V shed 5 bases and J shed 7 bases, with 11 bases lying between them. Germline V gene data show CDR1 as SGHAT and CDR2 as FQNNGV. CDR3 residues: CASSPAPGEAFF. The CDR3 coding sequence is TGTGCCAGCAGCCCAGCCCCGGGTGAAGCTTTCTTT. Looking up the rest from reference TRBV11-2 and TRBJ1-1 gives the full variable domain: EAGVAQSPRYKIIEKRQSVAFWCNPISGHATLYWYQQILGQGPKLLIQFQNNGVVDDSQLPKDRFSAERLKGVDSTLKIQPAKLEDSAVYLCASSPAPGEAFFGQGTRLTVV.

V and J are TRBV21-1 and TRBJ2-1; the D call TRBD2 from the table was never checked on the DNA. TRBV21-1 is designated a pseudogene. The CDR3 spans 13 residues. CDR3: CASSNGDYNEQFF. The DNA for the CDR3 is TGTGCCAGCAGCAACGGGGACTACAATGAGCAGTTCTTC.

This chain links TRBV29-1 with TRBJ1-1; D unclear. The length of the CDR3 is 12 residues. The germline gives CDR1 SQVTM, CDR2 ANQGSEA. V was trimmed by 4 bases and J by 0 bases, leaving 6 bases between them. CDR3 sequence reads: CSVVVMNTEAFF. The CDR3 DNA is TGCAGCGTTGTTGTAATGAACACTGAAGCTTTCTTT.